These T cell receptor beta chains were read from a single sample in a study of shared clonotypes between healthy human individuals. Clones were read by immunoSEQ multiplex PCR, and TCRdb kept only the in-frame ones, dropping some. The data hold about 2 million clones, with about 95% observed a single time. The sequenced sample consisted of naive CD8+ T cells sorted from blood. All receptors come from a man younger than 35 in good health. Both conserved end residues are part of each CDR3. Fields, in order: J gene, V gene, clone size, D gene, CDR3 protein, CDR3 DNA. D genes are given only for firm matches. Where a row states a size, it is once, few, many or the class of an expanded clone; other rows omit it.

>TRBJ2-7|TRBV29-1|.|TRBD2
CSVDGAREGLPYEQYF
TGCAGCGTTGACGGAGCGAGGGAGGGATTGCCCTACGAGCAGTACTTC
>TRBJ2-7|TRBV6-1|once|TRBD1
CASSGQVGPYEQYF
TGTGCCAGCAGCGGACAGGTGGGCCCCTACGAGCAGTACTTC
>TRBJ1-5|TRBV6-4|.|.
CASSDSEVHNQPQHF
TGTGCCAGCAGTGACTCGGAAGTCCACAATCAGCCCCAGCATTTT
>TRBJ1-1|TRBV5-6|.|.
CASSLGDSEAFF
TGTGCCAGCAGCTTGGGCGACAGTGAAGCTTTCTTT
>TRBJ2-7|TRBV7-9|.|.
CASSSTDASEGSYEQYF
TGTGCCAGCAGCTCCACGGACGCATCCGAAGGATCCTACGAGCAGTACTTC
>TRBJ2-3|TRBV11-2|once|.
CASSLGLSPASQYF
TGTGCCAGCAGCTTGGGACTTTCCCCGGCGTCGCAGTATTTT
>TRBJ2-1|TRBV9|.|.
CASSVEGFTYNEQFF
TGTGCCAGCAGCGTAGAGGGATTCACCTACAATGAGCAGTTCTTC
>TRBJ2-1|TRBV7-9|.|TRBD2
CASSLVQREFGNEQFF
TGTGCCAGCAGCCTAGTCCAGCGGGAGTTTGGGAATGAGCAGTTCTTC
>TRBJ1-5|TRBV10-3|.|.
CAIGGQESNQPQHF
TGTGCCATCGGCGGGCAGGAGAGCAATCAGCCCCAGCATTTT
>TRBJ2-7|TRBV5-1|.|.
CASSLVEGTLEEQYF
TGCGCCAGCAGCTTGGTCGAAGGGACTCTGGAGGAGCAGTACTTC
>TRBJ1-5|TRBV7-8|.|.
CASSRAPSNQPQHF
TGTGCCAGCAGCCGGGCCCCAAGTAATCAGCCCCAGCATTTT
>TRBJ1-4|TRBV28|.|.
CASSFQGDEKLFF
TGTGCCAGCAGTTTCCAGGGCGATGAAAAACTGTTTTTT
>TRBJ2-2|TRBV27|once|.
CASSLRGLAGELFF
TGTGCCAGCAGTTTAAGGGGTTTGGCCGGGGAGCTGTTTTTT
>TRBJ1-2|TRBV29-1|.|.
CSVEGHDQRRRYYGYTF
TGCAGCGTTGAGGGACATGATCAGCGCAGAAGGTACTATGGCTACACCTTC
>TRBJ1-1|TRBV10-3|few|TRBD1
CAITRGDSEAFF
TGTGCCATCACCAGGGGGGACTCTGAAGCTTTCTTT
>TRBJ2-5|TRBV7-8|.|.
CASSLEALAQYF
TGTGCCAGCAGCTTAGAGGCCCTAGCCCAGTACTTC
>TRBJ1-1|TRBV4-1|.|.
CASSQEQGGGPEAFF
TGCGCCAGCAGCCAAGAACAGGGAGGGGGGCCTGAAGCTTTCTTT
>TRBJ1-1|TRBV27|.|.
CASSFEPHQTDENTEAFF
TGTGCCAGCAGTTTTGAGCCTCATCAGACAGACGAGAACACTGAAGCTTTCTTT
>TRBJ2-7|TRBV7-9|.|.
CASSPLDGYEQYF
TGTGCCAGCAGCCCTCTGGACGGGTACGAGCAGTACTTC
>TRBJ2-1|TRBV7-2|.|.
CASSLVQGYNEQFF
TGTGCCAGCAGCTTAGTGCAGGGGTACAATGAGCAGTTCTTC
>TRBJ1-5|TRBV10-2|.|.
CASSEVDSNQPQHF
TGCGCCAGCAGTGAGGTTGATAGCAATCAGCCCCAGCATTTT
>TRBJ2-1|TRBV27|.|TRBD1
CASSAMGQGAYNEQFF
TGTGCCAGCAGTGCCATGGGACAGGGGGCTTACAATGAGCAGTTCTTC
>TRBJ2-3|TRBV5-4|.|TRBD2
CASSLRLAGPTTDTQYF
TGTGCCAGCAGCTTGCGGCTAGCGGGACCCACCACAGATACGCAGTATTTT
>TRBJ2-1|TRBV30|once|.
CAWSVGLYNEQFF
TGTGCCTGGAGTGTAGGGCTATACAATGAGCAGTTCTTC
>TRBJ2-3|TRBV5-6|.|TRBD2
CASSWGGSDTQYF
TGTGCCAGCAGCTGGGGGGGAAGCGATACGCAGTATTTT
>TRBJ2-5|TRBV7-9|.|.
CASSLVDTQETQYF
TGTGCCAGCAGCTTAGTGGACACACAAGAGACCCAGTACTTC
>TRBJ1-2|TRBV9|few|.
CASSPGDYGYTF
TGTGCCAGCAGCCCGGGTGACTATGGCTACACCTTC
>TRBJ2-7|TRBV19|.|.
CASSIGRLGSKYYEQYF
TGTGCCAGTAGTATCGGCCGGCTCGGATCTAAATACTACGAGCAGTACTTC
>TRBJ2-7|TRBV5-1|.|TRBD1
CASSWTGIHYEQYF
TGCGCCAGCAGCTGGACAGGGATCCACTACGAGCAGTACTTC
>TRBJ2-5|TRBV7-9|.|.
CASSLVLKETQYF
TGTGCCAGCAGCTTAGTCCTAAAGGAGACCCAGTACTTC
>TRBJ2-7|TRBV4-1|.|.
CASSQGGAYEQYF
TGCGCCAGCAGCCAAGGGGGGGCCTACGAGCAGTACTTC
>TRBJ2-3|TRBV7-9|.|TRBD2
CASSPPTSGGPSTDTQYF
TGTGCCAGCAGCCCCCCGACTAGCGGGGGCCCAAGCACAGATACGCAGTATTTT
>TRBJ2-3|TRBV7-2|once|TRBD2
CASSLVAGPGDTQYF
TGTGCCAGCAGCTTAGTAGCGGGGCCTGGAGATACGCAGTATTTT
>TRBJ1-2|TRBV25-1|.|TRBD1
CTSQAGQGDYGYTF
TGTACCAGCCAGGCGGGACAGGGGGACTATGGCTACACCTTC
>TRBJ2-7|TRBV27|.|.
CASSLKGEFYEQYF
TGTGCCAGCAGTTTAAAGGGGGAATTCTACGAGCAGTACTTC
>TRBJ1-4|TRBV7-9|.|.
CASSFPGHSNEKLFF
TGTGCCAGCAGCTTTCCGGGACACAGTAATGAAAAACTGTTTTTT
>TRBJ2-1|TRBV13|.|TRBD2
CASSPWGEGSYNEQFF
TGTGCCAGCAGCCCCTGGGGGGAGGGCTCCTACAATGAGCAGTTCTTC
>TRBJ1-5|TRBV6-5|.|TRBD1
CASSSAGTGLYQPQHF
TGTGCCAGCAGTTCCGCCGGGACAGGGCTCTATCAGCCCCAGCATTTT
>TRBJ2-1|TRBV5-6|once|.
CASSFSGPNYNEQFF
TGTGCCAGCAGCTTCTCGGGACCTAACTACAATGAGCAGTTCTTC
>TRBJ2-1|TRBV10-1|.|TRBD2
CASSEWRGLAGGDEQFF
TGCGCCAGCAGTGAGTGGCGTGGACTAGCGGGAGGCGATGAGCAGTTCTTC
>TRBJ2-1|TRBV7-9|.|.
CASSLAPREQFF
TGTGCCAGCAGCTTAGCGCCACGGGAGCAGTTCTTC
>TRBJ2-7|TRBV27|.|TRBD1
CATAKDRGLYEQYF
TGTGCCACCGCTAAAGACAGGGGGCTCTACGAGCAGTACTTC
>TRBJ2-5|TRBV7-8|.|TRBD1
CASSEDRGKTQYF
TGTGCCAGCAGCGAGGACAGGGGGAAGACCCAGTACTTC
>TRBJ1-4|TRBV16|few|TRBD1
CASSAGQDAEEKLFF
TGTGCCAGCAGCGCCGGACAGGATGCAGAGGAAAAACTGTTTTTT
>TRBJ1-1|TRBV7-9|.|.
CASSLYSREAFF
TGTGCCAGCAGCTTATATTCCCGGGAAGCTTTCTTT
>TRBJ2-1|TRBV4-1|.|.
CASSQTEPTEQFF
TGCGCCAGCAGCCAAACGGAGCCCACTGAGCAGTTCTTC
>TRBJ1-1|TRBV6-6|.|.
CASSYSEGTNAEAFF
TGTGCCAGCAGTTACTCGGAGGGAACGAACGCTGAAGCTTTCTTT
>TRBJ2-1|TRBV10-1|.|.
CARGGQGYNEQFF
TGCGCCAGAGGGGGGCAGGGATACAATGAGCAGTTCTTC
>TRBJ1-1|TRBV4-1|.|.
CASSQRHGHMNTEAFF
TGCGCCAGCAGTCAACGCCATGGACATATGAACACTGAAGCTTTCTTT
>TRBJ2-4|TRBV27|.|TRBD1
CASSDDRAGTQYF
TGTGCCAGCAGTGACGACAGGGCGGGTACTCAGTACTTC
>TRBJ2-2|TRBV2|.|.
CASRVGTNTGELFF
TGTGCCAGCAGAGTTGGGACAAACACCGGGGAGCTGTTTTTT
>TRBJ2-7|TRBV7-9|.|.
CASSISPPTLTYEQYF
TGTGCCAGCAGTATTAGCCCCCCGACTCTTACCTACGAGCAGTACTTC
>TRBJ1-5|TRBV30|.|.
CAWSVTAGEDQPQHF
TGTGCCTGGAGTGTAACGGCAGGGGAGGATCAGCCCCAGCATTTT
>TRBJ2-7|TRBV4-1|.|TRBD1
CASSHTGGGEQYF
TGCGCCAGCAGCCATACAGGGGGCGGCGAGCAGTACTTC
>TRBJ1-5|TRBV28|.|.
CASSLWSSGGNQPQHF
TGTGCCAGCAGTTTATGGTCCTCGGGGGGCAATCAGCCCCAGCATTTT
>TRBJ2-7|TRBV9|.|TRBD1
CASSEGAGATEEQYF
TGTGCCAGCAGCGAGGGGGCAGGCGCCACCGAGGAGCAGTACTTC
>TRBJ2-7|TRBV5-4|.|.
CASRSGDSYEQYF
TGTGCCAGCAGGTCAGGGGACTCCTACGAGCAGTACTTC
>TRBJ1-4|TRBV9|.|.
CASSPPGAGEKLFF
TGTGCCAGCAGCCCCCCGGGGGCTGGTGAAAAACTGTTTTTT